The clone carrying this TCR beta chain has a count of ten or more. RNA transcripts gave rise to amplified TCR beta CDR3 regions. The HTBI primer set served for first-round RT-PCR of the TCR CDR3. MiXCR was run by TCRdb on the multiplex PCR reads, yielding one entry per CDR3 protein. The sample shows 100,000 to 130,000 distinct CDR3 sequences, about 15% of them seen only once. V dropped 2 bases and J dropped 8; count of bases not matched to a gene: 15. CDR3 length: 16 residues. Germline lookup yields CDR1 DFQATT and CDR2 SNEGSKA (reference sequence). This sample was included in a study of T cells in Graves' hyperthyroidism and ophthalmopathy.

Sequencing input: blood. The receptor's source is a woman aged 50 to 65 with Graves' hyperthyroidism. This rearrangement joins TRBV20-1 to TRBJ1-2, with 9 bases fitting TRBD1. CDR3 loop: CSARSRSRTGDPGYTF. CDR3 nucleotide sequence: TGCAGTGCTAGATCCCGGTCCCGGACAGGGGATCCAGGCTACACCTTC.